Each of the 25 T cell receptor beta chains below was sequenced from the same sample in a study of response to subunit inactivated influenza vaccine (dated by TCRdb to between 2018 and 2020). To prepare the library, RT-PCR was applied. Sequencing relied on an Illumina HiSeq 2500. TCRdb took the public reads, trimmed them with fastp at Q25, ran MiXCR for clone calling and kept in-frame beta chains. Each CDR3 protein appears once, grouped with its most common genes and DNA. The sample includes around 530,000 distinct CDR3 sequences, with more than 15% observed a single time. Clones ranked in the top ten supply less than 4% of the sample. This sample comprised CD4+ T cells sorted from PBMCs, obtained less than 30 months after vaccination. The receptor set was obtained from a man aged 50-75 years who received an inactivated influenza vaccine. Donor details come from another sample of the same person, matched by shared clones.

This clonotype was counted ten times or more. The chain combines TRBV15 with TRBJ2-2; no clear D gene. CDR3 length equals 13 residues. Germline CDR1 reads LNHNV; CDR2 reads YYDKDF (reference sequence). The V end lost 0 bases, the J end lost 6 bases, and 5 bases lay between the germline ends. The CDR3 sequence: CATSRDVAGELFF. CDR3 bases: TGTGCCACCAGCAGAGACGTAGCCGGGGAGCTGTTTTTT.

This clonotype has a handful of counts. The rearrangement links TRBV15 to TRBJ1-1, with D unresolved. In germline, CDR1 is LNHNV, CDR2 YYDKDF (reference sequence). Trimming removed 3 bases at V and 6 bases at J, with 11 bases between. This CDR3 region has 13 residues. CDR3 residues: CATSSDRRAEAFF. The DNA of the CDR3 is TGTGCCACCAGCAGTGATAGGAGGGCTGAAGCTTTCTTT.

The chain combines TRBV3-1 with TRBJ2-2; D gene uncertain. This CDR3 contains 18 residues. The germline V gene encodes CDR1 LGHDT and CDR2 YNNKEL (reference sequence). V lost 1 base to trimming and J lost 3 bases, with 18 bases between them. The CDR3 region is CASSQVFRPRVDTGELFF. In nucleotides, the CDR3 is TGTGCCAGCAGCCAAGTTTTCCGGCCCCGGGTCGACACCGGGGAGCTGTTTTTT.

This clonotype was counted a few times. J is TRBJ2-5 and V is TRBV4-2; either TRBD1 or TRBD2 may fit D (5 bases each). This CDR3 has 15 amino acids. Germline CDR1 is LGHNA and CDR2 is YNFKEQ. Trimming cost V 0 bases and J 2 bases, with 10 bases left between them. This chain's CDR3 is CASSQDTGRQETQYF. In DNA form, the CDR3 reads TGTGCCAGCAGCCAAGATACGGGACGGCAAGAGACCCAGTACTTC.

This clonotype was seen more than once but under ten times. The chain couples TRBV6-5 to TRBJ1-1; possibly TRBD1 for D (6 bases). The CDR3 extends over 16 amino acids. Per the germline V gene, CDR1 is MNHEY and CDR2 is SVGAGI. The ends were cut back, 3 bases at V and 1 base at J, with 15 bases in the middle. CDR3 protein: CASSYAGGRRNTEAFF. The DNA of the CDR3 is TGTGCCAGCAGTTATGCGGGGGGGCGTCGGAACACTGAAGCTTTCTTT.

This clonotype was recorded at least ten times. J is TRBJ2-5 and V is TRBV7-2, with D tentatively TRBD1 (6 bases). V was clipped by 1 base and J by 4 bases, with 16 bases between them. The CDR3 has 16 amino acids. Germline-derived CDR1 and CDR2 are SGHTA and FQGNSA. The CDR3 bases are TGTGCCAGCAGCTTAGGGGACATGGGCGGGCGAGAGACCCAGTACTTC. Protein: CASSLGDMGGRETQYF.

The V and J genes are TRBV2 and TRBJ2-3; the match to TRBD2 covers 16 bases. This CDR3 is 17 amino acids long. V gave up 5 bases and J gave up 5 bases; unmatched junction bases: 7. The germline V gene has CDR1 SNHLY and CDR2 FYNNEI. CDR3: CASSRPGLAGGIDTQYF. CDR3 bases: TGTGCCAGCAGTCGTCCGGGACTAGCGGGAGGGATAGATACGCAGTATTTT.

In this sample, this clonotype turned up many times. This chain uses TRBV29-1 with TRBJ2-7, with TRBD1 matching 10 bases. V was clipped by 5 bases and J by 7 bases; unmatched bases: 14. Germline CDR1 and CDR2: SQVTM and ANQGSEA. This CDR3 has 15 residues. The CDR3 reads CSVCEGTGVLVEQYF. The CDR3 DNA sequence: TGCAGCGTTTGTGAGGGGACAGGGGTTCTTGTTGAGCAGTACTTC.

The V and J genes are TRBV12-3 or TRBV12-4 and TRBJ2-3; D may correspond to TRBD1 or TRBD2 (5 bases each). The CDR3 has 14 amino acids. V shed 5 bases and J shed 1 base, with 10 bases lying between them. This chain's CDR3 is CASSTGRGTDTQYF. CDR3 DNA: TGTGCCAGCAGTACGGGGCGCGGCACAGATACGCAGTATTTT.

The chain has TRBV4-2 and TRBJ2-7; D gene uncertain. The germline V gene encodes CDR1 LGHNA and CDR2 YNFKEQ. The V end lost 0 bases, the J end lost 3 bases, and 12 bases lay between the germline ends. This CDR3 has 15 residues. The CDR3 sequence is CASSQDYSYIYEQYF. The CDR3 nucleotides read TGTGCCAGCAGCCAAGATTACAGTTATATCTACGAGCAGTACTTC.

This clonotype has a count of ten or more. CDR3 bases: TGCGCCAGCAGACCGGGGAACCAAGAGACCCAGTACTTC. This encodes CASRPGNQETQYF. V usage is TRBV5-1 and J usage is TRBJ2-5, with D perhaps TRBD2 (5 bases). Germline CDR1 is SGHRS and CDR2 is YFSETQ. The V end was cut by 5 bases, the J end by 0 bases, with 8 bases between. The CDR3 is made up of 13 amino acids.

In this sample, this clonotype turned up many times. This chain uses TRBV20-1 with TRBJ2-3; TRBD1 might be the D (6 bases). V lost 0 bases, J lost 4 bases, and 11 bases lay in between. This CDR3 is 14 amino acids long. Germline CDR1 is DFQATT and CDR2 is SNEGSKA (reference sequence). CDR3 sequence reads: CSARDLGAADTQYF. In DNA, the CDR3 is TGCAGTGCTAGAGATTTGGGGGCGGCAGATACGCAGTATTTT.

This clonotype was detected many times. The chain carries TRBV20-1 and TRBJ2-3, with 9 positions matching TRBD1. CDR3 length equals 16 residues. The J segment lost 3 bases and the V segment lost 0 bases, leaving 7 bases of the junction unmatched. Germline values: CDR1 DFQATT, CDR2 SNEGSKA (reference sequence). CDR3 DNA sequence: TGCAGTGCTAGAGATCCCGGGACAGGGTTTACAGATACGCAGTATTTT. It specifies CSARDPGTGFTDTQYF.

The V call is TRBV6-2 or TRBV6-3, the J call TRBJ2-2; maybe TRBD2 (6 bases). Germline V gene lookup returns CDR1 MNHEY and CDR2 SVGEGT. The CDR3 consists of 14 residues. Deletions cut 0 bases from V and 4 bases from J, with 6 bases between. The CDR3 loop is CASSYSTSTGELFF. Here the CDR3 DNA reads TGTGCCAGCAGTTACTCGACTAGCACCGGGGAGCTGTTTTTT.

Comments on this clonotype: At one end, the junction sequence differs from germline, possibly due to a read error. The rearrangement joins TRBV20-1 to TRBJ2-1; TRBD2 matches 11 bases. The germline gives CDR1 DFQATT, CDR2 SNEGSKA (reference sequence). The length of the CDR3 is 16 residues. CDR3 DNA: TGCAGTGCTAGACTCCTACTAGCGGGAGCCTACAATGAGCGGTTCTTC. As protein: CSARLLLAGAYNERFF.

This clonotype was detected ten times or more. CDR3 sequence: CATSRDRSGIRQPQHF. Written as DNA, the CDR3 is TGTGCCACCAGCAGAGATCGCTCAGGGATTAGGCAGCCCCAGCATTTT. The chain is built from TRBV15 and TRBJ1-5, with D possibly matching TRBD1 (5 bases). This CDR3 contains 16 residues. Germline CDR1 is LNHNV and CDR2 is YYDKDF (reference sequence). Trimming cost V 0 bases and J 7 bases, with 16 bases left between them.

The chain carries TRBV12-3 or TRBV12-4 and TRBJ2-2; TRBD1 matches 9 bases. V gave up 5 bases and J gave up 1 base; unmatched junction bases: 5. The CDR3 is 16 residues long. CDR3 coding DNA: TGTGCCAGCAGTCGGGGGACAGGGCGGAACACCGGGGAGCTGTTTTTT. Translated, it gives CASSRGTGRNTGELFF.

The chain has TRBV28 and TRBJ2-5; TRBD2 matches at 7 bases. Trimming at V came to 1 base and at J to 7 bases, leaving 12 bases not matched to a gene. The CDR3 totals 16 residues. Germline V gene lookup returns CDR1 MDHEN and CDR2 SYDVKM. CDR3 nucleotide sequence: TGTGCCAGCAGTTTATATGGGGGGGGACGCCCCGGGACCCAGTACTTC. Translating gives CASSLYGGGRPGTQYF.

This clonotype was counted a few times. The CDR3 sequence is CATSGHKGNQHF. The CDR3 DNA reads as TGTGCCACCAGTGGGCACAAAGGGAACCAGCATTTT. V gene TRBV24-1 combines with J gene TRBJ1-5; the D is unclear. The CDR3 sequence is 12 residues long. Per germline, CDR1 KGHDR and CDR2 SFDVKD. Trimming cost V 5 bases and J 12 bases, with 13 bases left between them.

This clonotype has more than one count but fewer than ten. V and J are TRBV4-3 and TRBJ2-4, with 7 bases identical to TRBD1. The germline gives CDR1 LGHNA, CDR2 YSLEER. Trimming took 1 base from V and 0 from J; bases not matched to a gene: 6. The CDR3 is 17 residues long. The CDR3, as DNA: TGCGCCAGCAGCCAAGGGACAGGCCTACTAGCCAAAAACATTCAGTACTTC. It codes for CASSQGTGLLAKNIQYF.

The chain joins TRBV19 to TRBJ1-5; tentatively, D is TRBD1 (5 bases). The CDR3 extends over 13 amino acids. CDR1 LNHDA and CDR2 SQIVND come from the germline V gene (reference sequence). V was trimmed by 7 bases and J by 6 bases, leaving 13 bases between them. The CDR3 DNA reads TGTGCCAGTACCTTCAACGGGACTCAGCCCCAGCATTTT. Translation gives CASTFNGTQPQHF. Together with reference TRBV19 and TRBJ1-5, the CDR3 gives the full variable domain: DGGITQSPKYLFRKEGQNVTLSCEQNLNHDAMYWYRQDPGQGLRLIYYSQIVNDFQKGDIAEGYSVSREKKESFPLTVTSAQKNPTAFYLCASTFNGTQPQHFGDGTRLSIL.

The CDR3 DNA follows: TGTGCCAGCAGTGCGGACAGGGTAAAGCAGTACTTC. Amino acid sequence: CASSADRVKQYF. The chain uses TRBV28 and TRBJ2-7; 8 bases fit TRBD1. The J segment lost 8 bases and the V segment lost 5 bases, leaving 5 bases of the junction unmatched. CDR3 length: 12 residues. Germline CDR1 reads MDHEN; CDR2 reads SYDVKM.

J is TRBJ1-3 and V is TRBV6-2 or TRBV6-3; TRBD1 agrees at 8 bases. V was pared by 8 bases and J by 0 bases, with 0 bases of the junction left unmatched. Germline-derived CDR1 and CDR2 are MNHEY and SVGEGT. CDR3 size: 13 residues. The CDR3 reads CASGTGSGNTIYF. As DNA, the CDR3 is TGTGCCAGCGGGACAGGCTCTGGAAACACCATATATTTT.

The DNA of the CDR3 is TGCAGTGTAGGTGCTCGCACCTACAATGAGCAGTTCTTC. It is translated as CSVGARTYNEQFF. This sequence joins TRBV20-1 and TRBJ2-1; D is undetermined. Germline V CDR1 and CDR2: DFQATT, SNEGSKA (reference sequence). The V and J ends lost 7 bases and 2 bases respectively, with 12 bases between them. The CDR3 runs 13 residues.

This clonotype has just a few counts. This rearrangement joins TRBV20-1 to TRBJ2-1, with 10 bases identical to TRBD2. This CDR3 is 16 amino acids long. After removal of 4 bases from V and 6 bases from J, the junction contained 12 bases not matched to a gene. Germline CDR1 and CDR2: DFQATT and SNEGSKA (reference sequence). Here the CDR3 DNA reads TGCAGTGCTACCCAAGCAAGGACTAGCGGATCCAATGAGCAGTTCTTC. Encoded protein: CSATQARTSGSNEQFF.